The clone carrying this T cell receptor (beta chain) qualifies as medium-sized. Time point: sample taken at primary tumor resection. The sequenced material consisted of unsorted whole RNA from tumor, nontumor lung or frozen PBMC. The donors were 55 to 80 patients with non-small cell lung cancer that was early-stage and untreated. Every TCR cDNA molecule bore its own unique molecular identifier. From the 5' RACE reads, TCRdb called clonotypes with MiXCR, one entry per CDR3 protein. The table has some 10,000 distinct CDR3 sequences, about 15% seen once. This CDR3 spans 18 amino acids. Germline loops: CDR1 MGHRA, CDR2 YSYEKL. V trimming: 6 bases; J trimming: 4 bases; junction bases outside the gene matches: 17. These data are taken from a study of spatial heterogeneity in lung cancer. Study as a whole: Sequences of the beta chain were consistently detected in greater numbers than alpha-chain sequences. TCR and UMI combinations that were unique each appeared, on average, more than ten times in raw reads.

The sequencing here drew on PBMCs, taken at surgery. The chain combines TRBV4-1 with TRBJ2-2, with 7 bases identical to TRBD2. The clonotype originates from a male donor with early-stage non-small cell lung cancer. CDR3 sequence (DNA): TGCGCCAGCAGGCAAACTACCGGACTAGGAGCCGTCACCGGGGAGCTGTTTTTT. Translated: CASRQTTGLGAVTGELFF.